These 20 T cell receptor beta chains share one sample of origin, sequenced in a study of human thymus T cells. Sequenced by immunoSEQ multiplex PCR; TCRdb stores in-frame clones only, minus some. Among 40,000 to 45,000 clones listed, about 93% were seen once. Sequences were obtained from blood. These receptor sequences come from a boy under three years old with a congenital heart defect but otherwise immunologically healthy.

The chain employs TRBV7-8 and TRBJ1-2; no reliable D call. V lost 6 bases and J 7 bases, leaving 18 bases between the germline ends. The germline V gene encodes CDR1 SGHVS and CDR2 FQNEAQ. This CDR3 has 14 residues. The CDR3 bases are TGTGCCAGCAGTTCGCTAATGGGTGGTTCTGGCTACACCTTC. It specifies CASSSLMGGSGYTF.

The J gene is TRBJ2-5, the V gene TRBV4-1; 16 bases align to TRBD2. Looked up from germline, CDR1 is MGHRA and CDR2 is YSYEKL. This CDR3 spans 18 amino acids. The J segment lost 4 bases and the V segment lost 3 bases, leaving 8 bases of the junction unmatched. The CDR3 DNA sequence: TGCGCCAGCAGCCACCCCACGGGACTAGCGGGGGGGAGAGAGACCCAGTACTTC. Translation gives CASSHPTGLAGGRETQYF.

This chain links TRBV4-3 with TRBJ2-5; 11 positions agree with TRBD2. Per the germline V gene, CDR1 is LGHNA and CDR2 is YSLEER. The length of the CDR3 is 15 residues. Unmatched junction bases numbered 1, after V lost 4 bases and J lost 0 bases. The CDR3 protein is CASSPSGGNQETQYF. The CDR3 DNA reads as TGCGCCAGCAGCCCTAGCGGGGGGAACCAAGAGACCCAGTACTTC.

The gene calls are TRBV30 and TRBJ2-1, with 12 positions matching TRBD2. CDR1 and CDR2 from the germline V gene are GTSNPN and SVGIG (reference sequence). V lost 2 bases and J lost 5; bases outside the gene matches: 4. This CDR3 is 15 amino acids long. CDR3 in DNA: TGTGCCTGGAGTCTAGCGGGGGGGCCCCACAATGAGCAGTTCTTC. Protein: CAWSLAGGPHNEQFF.

The rearrangement joins TRBV7-3 to TRBJ2-7, with 8 bases identical to TRBD2. V was pared by 5 bases and J by 5 bases, with 8 bases of the junction left unmatched. This CDR3 is built from 14 residues. Germline V gene data show CDR1 as SGHTA and CDR2 as FQGTGA. CDR3 sequence (DNA): TGTGCCAGCAGCAGAGCCGGGACTAGTAACGAGCAGTACTTC. Its protein product is CASSRAGTSNEQYF.

V usage is TRBV11-2 and J usage is TRBJ2-3; D tentatively fits TRBD1 or TRBD2 (6 bases each). CDR1 and CDR2 (germline): SGHAT, FQNNGV. The V and J ends lost 1 base and 5 bases respectively, with 10 bases between them. The CDR3 sequence is 14 residues long. CDR3 loop: CASSLGGAGDTQYF. The CDR3 region has the DNA TGTGCCAGCAGCTTAGGGGGGGCCGGAGATACGCAGTATTTT.

This clone was counted only a few times. The chain uses TRBV9 and TRBJ1-1, with D perhaps TRBD1 (5 bases). The CDR3 consists of 15 residues. Germline CDR1 and CDR2: SGDLS and YYNGEE. Trimming removed 0 bases at V and 4 bases at J, with 13 bases between. The CDR3 DNA reads TGTGCCAGCAGCGTAGACCCGGGACGGACCACTGAAGCTTTCTTT. Protein: CASSVDPGRTTEAFF.

CDR3 amino acids: CASSYSAGGLNTEAFF. In DNA, the CDR3 is TGTGCCAGCAGTTACTCGGCAGGGGGCTTGAACACTGAAGCTTTCTTT. The chain recombines TRBV6-5 with TRBJ1-1; 8 bases agree with TRBD1. Germline V CDR1 and CDR2: MNHEY, SVGAGI. CDR3 size: 16 residues. V shed 0 bases and J 0 bases; nucleotides not matched to a gene: 3.

The chain joins TRBV27 to TRBJ1-6; weak D call: TRBD1 (5 bases). The CDR3 totals 12 residues. Germline V lookup: CDR1 MNHEY, CDR2 SMNVEV (reference sequence). The germline V and J ends were trimmed by 8 bases and 7 bases, with 9 bases remaining between them. Written as DNA, the CDR3 is TGTGCCAGCGGGAGGGGCAATTCACCCCTCCACTTT. Its translation: CASGRGNSPLHF.

V and J are TRBV5-4 and TRBJ1-1, with D perhaps matching TRBD1 (5 bases). The CDR3 consists of 14 residues. With 2 bases removed from V and 7 bases from J, the gap between germline ends came to 15 bases. Germline V gene lookup returns CDR1 SGHNT and CDR2 YYREEE (reference sequence). This chain's CDR3 is CASSLGLGGGEAFF. The CDR3 bases are TGTGCCAGCAGCTTAGGGCTCGGGGGTGGTGAAGCTTTCTTT.

The chain joins TRBV28 to TRBJ1-5; D gene ambiguous. Germline-derived CDR1 and CDR2 are MDHEN and SYDVKM. The CDR3 length is 13 residues. The ends were cut back, 6 bases at V and 9 bases at J, with 15 bases in the middle. CDR3 DNA sequence: TGTGCCAGCAGGGGAAGGTGGGCCGGGCCCCAGCATTTT. As protein: CASRGRWAGPQHF.

The V call is TRBV14, the J call TRBJ2-5; 7 bases line up with TRBD2. This CDR3 is 18 amino acids long. The V gene's germline CDR1 is SGHDN and CDR2 FVKESK. The junction had 11 bases not matched to a gene; V was cut back by 1 base and J by 0 bases. In DNA form, the CDR3 reads TGTGCCAGCAGCCAAGTGGGCTCTCATCGGGGGGACCAAGAGACCCAGTACTTC. Translating it yields CASSQVGSHRGDQETQYF. Supplemented by reference TRBV14 and TRBJ2-5, the full variable domain reads EAGVTQFPSHSVIEKGQTVTLRCDPISGHDNLYWYRRVMGKEIKFLLHFVKESKQDESGMPNNRFLAERTGGTYSTLKVQPAELEDSGVYFCASSQVGSHRGDQETQYFGPGTRLLVL.

This chain uses TRBV7-2 with TRBJ1-1; D gene unclear. The CDR3 totals 14 residues. Trimming shortened V by 6 bases and J by 1 base, and 12 bases separated the two germline ends. The V gene's germline CDR1 is SGHTA and CDR2 FQGNSA. CDR3 amino acids: CASSPSLRNTEAFF. The CDR3 bases are TGTGCCAGCAGTCCCTCTTTAAGGAACACTGAAGCTTTCTTT. The variable domain in full, with the rest retrieved from reference TRBV7-2 and TRBJ1-1, is GAGVSQSPSNKVTEKGKDVELRCDPISGHTALYWYRQSLGQGLEFLIYFQGNSAPDKSGLPSDRFSAERTGGSVSTLTIQRTQQEDSAVYLCASSPSLRNTEAFFGQGTRLTVV.

CDR3 protein: CASSPIAGGLSYEQYF. The CDR3 coding sequence is TGTGCCAGCAGCCCCATAGCGGGGGGACTTTCCTACGAGCAGTACTTC. The V and J genes are TRBV11-3 and TRBJ2-7; 10 bases are a match to TRBD2. V lost 5 bases and J lost 1; bases outside the gene matches: 8. Per the germline V gene, CDR1 is SGHNT and CDR2 is YENEEA. The CDR3 consists of 16 residues.

The V gene is TRBV7-2, the J gene TRBJ2-7, with 8 positions matching TRBD2. In germline, CDR1 is SGHTA, CDR2 FQGNSA. The CDR3 loop spans 14 amino acids. The V segment lost 2 bases and the J segment 2 bases; nucleotides outside the gene matches: 2. The CDR3 reads CASSLRGGPYEQYF. The CDR3 DNA reads TGTGCCAGCAGCTTACGGGGGGGGCCCTACGAGCAGTACTTC.

The chain uses TRBV7-3 and TRBJ2-3, with 10 bases aligning to TRBD2. Germline V lookup: CDR1 SGHTA, CDR2 FQGTGA. CDR3 length equals 15 residues. The J segment lost 0 bases and the V segment lost 6 bases, leaving 3 bases of the junction unmatched. CDR3 nucleotides: TGTGCCAGCAGGGAACTAGCGGGGAGCACAGATACGCAGTATTTT. Translated, it gives CASRELAGSTDTQYF.

This chain joins TRBV2 and TRBJ2-2; the D gene is possibly TRBD2 (5 bases). This CDR3 comprises 14 residues. V gave up 6 bases and J gave up 3 bases, with 11 bases separating them. Germline CDR1 SNHLY, CDR2 FYNNEI. CDR3 in amino acids: CASSGAGHTGELFF. The CDR3, as DNA: TGTGCCAGCAGCGGCGCGGGCCACACCGGGGAGCTGTTTTTT.

The chain uses TRBV4-3 and TRBJ1-2; no firm D call. CDR3 length equals 15 residues. CDR1 and CDR2 (germline): LGHNA, YSLEER. The V gene lost 0 bases and the J gene lost 5 bases, with 13 bases spanning the gap. The DNA of the CDR3 is TGCGCCAGCAGCCAAGAGCCCCGGGCCTCTTATGGCTACACCTTC. This encodes CASSQEPRASYGYTF.

The chain uses TRBV5-1 and TRBJ1-2; 10 nucleotides line up with TRBD1. CDR1 and CDR2 from the germline V gene are SGHRS and YFSETQ. CDR3 length: 15 amino acids. V was pared by 3 bases and J by 8 bases, with 10 bases of the junction left unmatched. For the CDR3, the DNA is TGCGCCAGCAGCTGGGGGACAGGGGCGCGAGGAGGCTACACCTTC. It is translated as CASSWGTGARGGYTF.

The CDR3: CASSWGGQGNEKLFF. The DNA of the CDR3 is TGTGCCAGCAGCTGGGGGGGACAGGGGAATGAAAAACTGTTTTTT. This chain connects TRBV5-4 to TRBJ1-4; 10 bases agree with TRBD1. Per the germline V gene, CDR1 is SGHNT and CDR2 is YYREEE (reference sequence). V lost 3 bases and J lost 5; bases outside the gene matches: 4. CDR3 length: 15 residues.